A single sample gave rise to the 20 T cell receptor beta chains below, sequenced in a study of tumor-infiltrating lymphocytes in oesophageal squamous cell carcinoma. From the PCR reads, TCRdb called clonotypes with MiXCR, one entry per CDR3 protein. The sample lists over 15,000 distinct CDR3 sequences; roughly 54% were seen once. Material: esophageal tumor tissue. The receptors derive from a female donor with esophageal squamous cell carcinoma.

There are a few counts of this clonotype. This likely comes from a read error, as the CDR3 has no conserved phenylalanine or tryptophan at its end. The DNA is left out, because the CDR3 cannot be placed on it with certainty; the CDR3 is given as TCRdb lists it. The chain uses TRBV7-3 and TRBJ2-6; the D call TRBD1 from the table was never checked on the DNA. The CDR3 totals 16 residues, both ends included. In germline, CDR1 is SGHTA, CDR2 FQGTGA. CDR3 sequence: CASSLSRGTDTQYFGP.

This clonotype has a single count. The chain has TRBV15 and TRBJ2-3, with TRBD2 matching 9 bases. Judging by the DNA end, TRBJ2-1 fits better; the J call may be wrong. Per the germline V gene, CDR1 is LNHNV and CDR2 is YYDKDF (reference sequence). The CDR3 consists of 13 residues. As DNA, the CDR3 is TGTGCCACCAGCAGACCGACTAGCGGCGAGCAGTTCTTC. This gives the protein CATSRPTSGEQFF.

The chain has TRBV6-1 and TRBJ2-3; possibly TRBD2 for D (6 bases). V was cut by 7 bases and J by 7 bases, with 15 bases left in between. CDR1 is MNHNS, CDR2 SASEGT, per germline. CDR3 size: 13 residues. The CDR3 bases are TGTGCCAGCACGGCCAAAGGGAGGTATACGCAGTATTTT. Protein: CASTAKGRYTQYF.

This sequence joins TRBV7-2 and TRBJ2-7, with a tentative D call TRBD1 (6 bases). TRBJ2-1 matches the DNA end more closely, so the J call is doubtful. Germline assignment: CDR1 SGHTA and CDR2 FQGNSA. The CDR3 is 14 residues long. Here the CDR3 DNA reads TGTGCCAGCAAGCTTCTGGGGCAGGGGAATGAGCAGTTCTTC. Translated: CASKLLGQGNEQFF.

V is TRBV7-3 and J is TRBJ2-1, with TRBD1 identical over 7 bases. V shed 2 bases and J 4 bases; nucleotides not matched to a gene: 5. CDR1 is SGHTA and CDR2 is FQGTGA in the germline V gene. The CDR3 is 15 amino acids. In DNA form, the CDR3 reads TGTGCCAGCAGCTTATGGGCAGGGGGTTACAATGAGCAGTTCTTC. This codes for CASSLWAGGYNEQFF.

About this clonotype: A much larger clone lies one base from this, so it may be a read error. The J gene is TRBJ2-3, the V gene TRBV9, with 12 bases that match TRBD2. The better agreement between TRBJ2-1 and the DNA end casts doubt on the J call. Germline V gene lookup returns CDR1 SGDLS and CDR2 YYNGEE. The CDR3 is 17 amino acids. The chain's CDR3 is CASSAGELAGGIETQFF. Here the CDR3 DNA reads TGTGCCAGCAGCGCGGGTGAGCTAGCGGGAGGGATAGAGACCCAGTTCTTC.

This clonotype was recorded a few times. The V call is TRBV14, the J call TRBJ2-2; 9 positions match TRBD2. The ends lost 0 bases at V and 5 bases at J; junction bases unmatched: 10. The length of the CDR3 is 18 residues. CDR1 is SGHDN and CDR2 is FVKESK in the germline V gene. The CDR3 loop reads CASSQDIVLAGKTGELFF. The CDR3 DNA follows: TGTGCCAGCAGCCAAGATATCGTCCTAGCGGGGAAGACCGGGGAGCTGTTTTTT. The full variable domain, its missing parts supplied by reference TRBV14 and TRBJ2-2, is EAGVTQFPSHSVIEKGQTVTLRCDPISGHDNLYWYRRVMGKEIKFLLHFVKESKQDESGMPNNRFLAERTGGTYSTLKVQPAELEDSGVYFCASSQDIVLAGKTGELFFGEGSRLTVL.

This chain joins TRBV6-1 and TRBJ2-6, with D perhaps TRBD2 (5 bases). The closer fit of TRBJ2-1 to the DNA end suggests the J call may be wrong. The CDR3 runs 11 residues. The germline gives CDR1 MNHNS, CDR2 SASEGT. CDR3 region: CASYSGNEQFF. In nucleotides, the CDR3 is TGTGCCAGTTATTCGGGGAATGAGCAGTTCTTC.

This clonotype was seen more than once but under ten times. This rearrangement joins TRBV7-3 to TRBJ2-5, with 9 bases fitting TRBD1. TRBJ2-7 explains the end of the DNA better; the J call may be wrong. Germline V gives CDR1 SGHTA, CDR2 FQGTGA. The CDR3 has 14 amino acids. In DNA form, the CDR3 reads TGTGCCAGCAGCTTAAGCGGACAGGGGTACGAGCAGTACTTC. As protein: CASSLSGQGYEQYF.

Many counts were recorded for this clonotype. This chain's CDR3 is CASSFPLAGLPLGETQYF. CDR3 DNA: TGTGCCAGCAGTTTTCCACTAGCGGGACTCCCCCTAGGAGAGACCCAGTACTTC. This chain uses TRBV28 with TRBJ2-5; 10 positions agree with TRBD2. The germline gives CDR1 MDHEN, CDR2 SYDVKM. The CDR3 has 18 residues. The trim removed 3 bases at V and 4 bases at J, leaving 14 bases unmatched.

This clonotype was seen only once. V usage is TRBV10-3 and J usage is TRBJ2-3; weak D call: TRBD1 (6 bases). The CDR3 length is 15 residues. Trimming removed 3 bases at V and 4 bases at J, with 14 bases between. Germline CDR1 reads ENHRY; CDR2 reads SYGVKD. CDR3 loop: CAISDGRGRSDTQYF. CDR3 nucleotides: TGTGCCATCAGTGACGGCAGGGGAAGATCAGATACGCAGTATTTT.

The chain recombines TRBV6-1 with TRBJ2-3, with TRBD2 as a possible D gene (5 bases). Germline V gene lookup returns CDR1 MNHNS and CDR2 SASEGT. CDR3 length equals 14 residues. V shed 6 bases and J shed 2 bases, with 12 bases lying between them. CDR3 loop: CASSSGFHTDTQYF. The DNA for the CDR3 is TGTGCCAGCAGCAGCGGTTTCCACACAGATACGCAGTATTTT.

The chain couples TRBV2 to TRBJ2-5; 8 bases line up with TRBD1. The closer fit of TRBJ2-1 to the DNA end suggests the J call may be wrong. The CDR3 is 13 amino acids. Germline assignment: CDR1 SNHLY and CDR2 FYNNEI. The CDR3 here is CAGGQVIFNEQFF. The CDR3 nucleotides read TGTGCAGGGGGACAGGTTATCTTCAATGAGCAGTTCTTC.

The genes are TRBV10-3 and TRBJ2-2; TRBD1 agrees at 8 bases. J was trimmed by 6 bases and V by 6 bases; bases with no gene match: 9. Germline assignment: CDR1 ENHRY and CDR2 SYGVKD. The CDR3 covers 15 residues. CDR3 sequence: CAIRTGQGMAGELFF. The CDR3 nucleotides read TGTGCCATCAGGACCGGACAGGGAATGGCCGGGGAGCTGTTTTTT.

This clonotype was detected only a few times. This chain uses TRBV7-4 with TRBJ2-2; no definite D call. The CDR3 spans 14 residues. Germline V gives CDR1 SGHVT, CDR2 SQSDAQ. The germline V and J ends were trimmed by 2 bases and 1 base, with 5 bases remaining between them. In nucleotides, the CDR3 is TGTGCCAGCAGCTTACTATTGAACACCGGGGAGCTGTTTTTT. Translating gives CASSLLLNTGELFF. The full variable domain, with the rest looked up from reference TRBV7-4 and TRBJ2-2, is GAGVSQSPRYKVAKRGRDVALRCDSISGHVTLYWYRQTLGQGSEVLTYSQSDAQRDKSGRPSGRFSAERPERSVSTLKIQRTEQGDSAVYLCASSLLLNTGELFFGEGSRLTVL.

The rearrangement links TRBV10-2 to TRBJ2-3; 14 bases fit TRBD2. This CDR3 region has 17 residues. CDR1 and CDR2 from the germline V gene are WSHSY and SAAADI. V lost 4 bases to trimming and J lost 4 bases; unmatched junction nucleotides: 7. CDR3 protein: CASSVGTSGRSADTQYF. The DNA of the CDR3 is TGCGCCAGCAGTGTTGGGACTAGCGGGAGATCAGCAGATACGCAGTATTTT.

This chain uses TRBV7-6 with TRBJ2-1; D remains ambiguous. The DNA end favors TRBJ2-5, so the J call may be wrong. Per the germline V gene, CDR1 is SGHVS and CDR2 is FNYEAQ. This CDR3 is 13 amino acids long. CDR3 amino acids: CASSRDREETQYF. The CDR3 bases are TGTGCCAGCAGCCGCGACCGGGAAGAGACCCAGTACTTC.

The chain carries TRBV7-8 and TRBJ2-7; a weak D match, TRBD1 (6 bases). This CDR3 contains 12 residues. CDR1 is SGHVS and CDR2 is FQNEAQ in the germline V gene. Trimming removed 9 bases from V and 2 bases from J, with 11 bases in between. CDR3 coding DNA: TGTGCCAGAACCCCAGGGGCCTACGAGCAGTACTTC. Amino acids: CARTPGAYEQYF.

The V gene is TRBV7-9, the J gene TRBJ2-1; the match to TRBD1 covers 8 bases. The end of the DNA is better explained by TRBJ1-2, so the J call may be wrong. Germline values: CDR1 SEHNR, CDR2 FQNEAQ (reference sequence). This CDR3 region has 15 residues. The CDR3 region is CASSATGGNNYGYTF. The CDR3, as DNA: TGTGCCAGCAGCGCTACAGGGGGAAATAACTATGGCTACACCTTC.

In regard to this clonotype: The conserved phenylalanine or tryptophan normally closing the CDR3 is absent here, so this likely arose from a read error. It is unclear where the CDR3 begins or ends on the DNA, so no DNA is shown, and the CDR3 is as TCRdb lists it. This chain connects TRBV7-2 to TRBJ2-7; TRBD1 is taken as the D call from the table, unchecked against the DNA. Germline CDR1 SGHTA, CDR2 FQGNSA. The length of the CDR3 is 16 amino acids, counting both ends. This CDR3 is CASSPRGGMNEQFFGS.